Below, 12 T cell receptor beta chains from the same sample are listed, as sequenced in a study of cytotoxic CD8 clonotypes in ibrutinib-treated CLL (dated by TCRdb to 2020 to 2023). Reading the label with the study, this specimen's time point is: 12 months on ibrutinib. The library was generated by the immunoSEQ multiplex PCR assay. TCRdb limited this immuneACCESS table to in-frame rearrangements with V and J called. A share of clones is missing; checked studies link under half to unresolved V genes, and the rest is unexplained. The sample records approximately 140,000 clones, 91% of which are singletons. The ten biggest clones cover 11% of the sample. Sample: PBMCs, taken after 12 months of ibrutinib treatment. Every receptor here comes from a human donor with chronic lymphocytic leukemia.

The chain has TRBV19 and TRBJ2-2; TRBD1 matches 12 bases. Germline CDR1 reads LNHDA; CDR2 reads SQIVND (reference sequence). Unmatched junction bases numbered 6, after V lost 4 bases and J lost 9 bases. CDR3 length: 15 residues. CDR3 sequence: CASSNTGTGGRELFF. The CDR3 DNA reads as TGTGCCAGTAGTAATACCGGGACAGGGGGCAGGGAGCTGTTTTTT.

In nucleotides, the CDR3 is TGTGCCAGCAGTTGGGGGGGCCGAAGCGGAGAGACCCAGTACTTC. This translates into CASSWGGRSGETQYF. The chain joins TRBV27 to TRBJ2-5; weak D call: TRBD2 (7 bases). Trimming pared 4 bases from V and 4 bases from J, leaving 16 bases between. The germline gives CDR1 MNHEY, CDR2 SMNVEV (reference sequence). The CDR3 length is 15 residues.

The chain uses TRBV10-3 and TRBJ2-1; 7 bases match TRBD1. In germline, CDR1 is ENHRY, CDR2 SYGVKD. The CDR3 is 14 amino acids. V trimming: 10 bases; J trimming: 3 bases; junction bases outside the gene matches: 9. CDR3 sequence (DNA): TGTGCCACCGAAGCCGGACAGGACTACAATGAGCAGTTCTTC. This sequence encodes CATEAGQDYNEQFF.

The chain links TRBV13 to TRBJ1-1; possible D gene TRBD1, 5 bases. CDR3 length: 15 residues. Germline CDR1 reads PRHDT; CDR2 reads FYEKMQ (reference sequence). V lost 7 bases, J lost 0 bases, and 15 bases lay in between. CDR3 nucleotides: TGTGCCAGCACCGCCCAGGGCTTACTGAACACTGAAGCTTTCTTT. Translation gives CASTAQGLLNTEAFF.

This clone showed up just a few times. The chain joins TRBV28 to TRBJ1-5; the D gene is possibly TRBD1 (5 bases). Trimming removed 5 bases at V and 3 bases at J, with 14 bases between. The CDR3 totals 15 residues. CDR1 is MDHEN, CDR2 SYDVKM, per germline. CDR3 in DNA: TGTGCCAGCAGTGAGCAACAGGCTCCCAATCAGCCCCAGCATTTT. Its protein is CASSEQQAPNQPQHF.

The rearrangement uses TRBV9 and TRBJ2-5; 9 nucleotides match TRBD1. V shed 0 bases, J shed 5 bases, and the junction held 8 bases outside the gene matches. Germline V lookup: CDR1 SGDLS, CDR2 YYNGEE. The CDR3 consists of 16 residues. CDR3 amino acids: CASSVATGGAKETQYF. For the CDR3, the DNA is TGTGCCAGCAGCGTAGCTACAGGGGGCGCGAAGGAGACCCAGTACTTC.

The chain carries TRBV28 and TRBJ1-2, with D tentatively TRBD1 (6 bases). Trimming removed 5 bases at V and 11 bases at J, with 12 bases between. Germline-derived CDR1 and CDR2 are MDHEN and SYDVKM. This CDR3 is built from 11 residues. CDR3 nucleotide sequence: TGTGCCAGCAGTATACAGGGATGGTACACCTTC. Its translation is CASSIQGWYTF.

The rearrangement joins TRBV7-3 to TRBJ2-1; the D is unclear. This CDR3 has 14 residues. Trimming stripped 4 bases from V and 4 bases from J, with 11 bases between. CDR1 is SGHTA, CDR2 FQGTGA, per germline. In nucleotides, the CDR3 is TGTGCCAGCAGCTCCCTAGGGCCTTACAATGAGCAGTTCTTC. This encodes CASSSLGPYNEQFF.

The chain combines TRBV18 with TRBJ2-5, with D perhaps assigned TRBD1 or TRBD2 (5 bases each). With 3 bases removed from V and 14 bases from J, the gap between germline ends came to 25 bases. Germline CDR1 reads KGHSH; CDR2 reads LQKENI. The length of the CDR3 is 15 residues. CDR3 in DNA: TGTGCCAGCTCACCCCTAACAGGCCGGGACCAAAAGGGATACTTC. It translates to CASSPLTGRDQKGYF.

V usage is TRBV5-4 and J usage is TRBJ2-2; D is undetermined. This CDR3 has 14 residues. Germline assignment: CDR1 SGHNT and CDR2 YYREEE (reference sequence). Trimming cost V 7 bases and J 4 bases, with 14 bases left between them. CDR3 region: CASGEGPGTGELFF. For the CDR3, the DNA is TGTGCCAGCGGGGAAGGGCCCGGCACCGGGGAGCTGTTTTTT.

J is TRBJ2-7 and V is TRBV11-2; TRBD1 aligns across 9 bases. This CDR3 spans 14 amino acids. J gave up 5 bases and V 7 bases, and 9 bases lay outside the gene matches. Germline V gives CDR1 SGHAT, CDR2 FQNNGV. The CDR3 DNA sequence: TGTGCCAGCAAACGGGACAGGGAGGGTAACGAGCAGTACTTC. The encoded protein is CASKRDREGNEQYF.

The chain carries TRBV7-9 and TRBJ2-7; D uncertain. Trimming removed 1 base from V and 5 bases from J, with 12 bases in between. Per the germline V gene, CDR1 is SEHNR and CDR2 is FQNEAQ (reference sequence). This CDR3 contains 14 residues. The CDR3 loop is CASSLETSMHEQYF. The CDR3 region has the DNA TGTGCCAGCAGCTTAGAGACTTCCATGCACGAGCAGTACTTC. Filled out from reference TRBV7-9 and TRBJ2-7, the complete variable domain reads DTGVSQNPRHKITKRGQNVTFRCDPISEHNRLYWYRQTLGQGPEFLTYFQNEAQLEKSRLLSDRFSAERPKGSFSTLEIQRTEQGDSAMYLCASSLETSMHEQYFGPGTRLTVT.